The T cell receptor (beta chain) described here comes from a study of vaccination and CD4 T cells after COVID-19. On the study more broadly: Post-COVID draws followed diagnosis by a median roughly 99 days (range 35 to 161).

Trimming cost V 3 bases and J 8 bases, with 11 bases left between them. The CDR3 length is 12 residues. From germline, CDR1 is SGHKS and CDR2 YYEKEE (reference sequence). Regarding treatment: 10-day PBMC culture with coronavirus spike peptide pools or control peptides (ViraFEST assay). Remarks on this clonotype: Its specificity is not known.

Cultured CD4+ T cells had their DNA profiled by the Oncomine TCR Beta short-read assay. TCRdb reprocessed the PCR reads via MiXCR and lists one record per CDR3 protein. In the table there are around 14,000 distinct CDR3 sequences, approximately 53% of which are singletons. The TCR comes from a human donor who had recovered from COVID-19. V gene TRBV5-5 combines with J gene TRBJ1-2; D call uncertain. The sample consisted of CD4+ T cells from blood, cultured in vitro. The CDR3 DNA is TGTGCCAGCAGCTCGGATTTCGGCGGCTACACCTTC. Its protein is CASSSDFGGYTF.